Listed below are T cell receptor beta chains from one sample, sequenced in a study of blood T cell repertoires in COVID-19. Method: immunoSEQ multiplex PCR; TCRdb's copy keeps in-frame clones and lacks some. The sample yields about 100,000 clones, more than 85% seen once. The sample taken for sequencing was peripheral blood. The receptors shown here come from a man aged 25 to 40 in a cohort sampled during active COVID-19. The CDR3 runs from the conserved cysteine through the conserved F or W. Fields, in order: CDR3 length, V gene, J gene, D gene, clone size, CDR3 protein, CDR3 DNA. A D gene is named only where the DNA matches it firmly. Some rows have no size entry. The others give once, few or many, or a class for an expanded clone.

14	TRBV19	TRBJ1-1	NA	once	CASRHPPSNTEAFF	TGTGCCAGCCGACATCCTCCGTCGAACACTGAAGCTTTCTTT
15	TRBV19	TRBJ2-1	NA	once	CASSRGGGIYNEQFF	TGTGCCAGTAGTAGAGGGGGGGGAATCTACAATGAGCAGTTCTTC
15	TRBV19	TRBJ1-6	TRBD1	NA	CASSDYRGLNSPLHF	TGTGCCAGTAGTGATTATAGGGGGCTGAATTCACCCCTCCACTTT
16	TRBV9	TRBJ2-5	TRBD2	few	CASSSQIAGGGETQYF	TGTGCCAGCAGCTCCCAGATAGCGGGGGGCGGCGAGACCCAGTACTTC
14	TRBV30	TRBJ2-7	NA	once	CAWGLGARSYEQYF	TGTGCCTGGGGACTGGGGGCAAGGTCCTACGAGCAGTACTTC
12	TRBV7-2	TRBJ2-7	NA	NA	CASSSQGYEQYF	TGTGCCAGCAGCTCGCAGGGCTACGAGCAGTACTTC
16	TRBV19	TRBJ2-1	TRBD1	NA	CASSIDGTEPYNEQFF	TGTGCCAGTAGTATAGATGGGACAGAGCCGTACAATGAGCAGTTCTTC
15	TRBV5-1	TRBJ2-2	TRBD1	NA	CASSLRGPSAGELFF	TGCGCCAGCAGCTTAAGGGGGCCTTCGGCCGGGGAGCTGTTTTTT
15	TRBV21-1	TRBJ2-7	NA	NA	CASSPRGVTSYEQYF	TGTGCCAGCAGCCCCAGGGGGGTGACCTCCTACGAGCAGTACTTC
13	TRBV10-3	TRBJ1-1	NA	NA	CAISGGEPSEAFF	TGTGCCATCAGTGGCGGAGAGCCCTCTGAAGCTTTCTTT
15	TRBV6-5	TRBJ2-2	NA	NA	CASSPLEGNTGELFF	TGTGCCAGCTCCCCTCTAGAGGGGAACACCGGGGAGCTGTTTTTT
14	TRBV19	TRBJ1-4	TRBD1	NA	CASTDRALGEKLFF	TGTGCCAGTACTGACAGGGCCCTGGGAGAAAAACTGTTTTTT
16	TRBV18	TRBJ1-2	TRBD1	once	CASSPDLGQGGHGYTF	TGTGCCAGCTCACCGGACCTCGGACAGGGCGGGCATGGCTACACCTTC
13	TRBV29-1	TRBJ1-1	NA	NA	CSVEGGFGTEAFF	TGCAGCGTTGAAGGCGGTTTCGGCACTGAAGCTTTCTTT
15	TRBV5-4	TRBJ2-3	TRBD2	once	CASSLGLAGTDTQYF	TGTGCCAGCAGCTTGGGACTAGCGGGCACAGATACGCAGTATTTT
13	TRBV7-9	TRBJ1-1	NA	NA	CASSLPLRTEAFF	TGTGCCAGCAGCTTACCCCTCCGCACTGAAGCTTTCTTT
15	TRBV28	TRBJ2-7	NA	NA	CASSLPGPGSYEQYF	TGTGCCAGCAGTTTACCTGGGCCCGGATCCTACGAGCAGTACTTC
15	TRBV19	TRBJ2-7	TRBD1	NA	CASSIARDRYYEQYF	TGTGCCAGTAGTATAGCTCGGGACAGGTACTACGAGCAGTACTTC
13	TRBV10-3	TRBJ2-5	TRBD2	NA	CAVRGGAQETQYF	TGTGCCGTCCGCGGGGGGGCACAGGAGACCCAGTACTTC
14	TRBV6-6	TRBJ1-1	NA	NA	CASSRQVRNTEAFF	TGTGCCAGCAGCCGTCAGGTTCGGAACACTGAAGCTTTCTTT
14	TRBV5-4	TRBJ1-5	TRBD1	NA	CASSLDRGAQPQHF	TGTGCCAGCAGCTTAGACAGGGGGGCTCAGCCCCAGCATTTT
15	TRBV6-2/TRBV6-3	TRBJ1-2	NA	NA	CASSYSGRVYDGYTF	TGTGCCAGCAGTTACTCGGGCAGGGTGTACGATGGCTACACCTTC
16	TRBV5-8	TRBJ1-2	NA	NA	CASSLYRLTGNYGYTF	TGTGCCAGCAGCTTGTATCGCTTAACAGGGAACTATGGCTACACCTTC
16	TRBV24-1	TRBJ2-2	TRBD1	NA	CATSDPGQGETGELFF	TGTGCCACCAGTGACCCGGGACAGGGGGAGACCGGGGAGCTGTTTTTT
14	TRBV14	TRBJ2-5	NA	NA	CASSQGRGWETQYF	TGTGCCAGCAGCCAAGGCAGGGGTTGGGAGACCCAGTACTTC
14	TRBV10-3	TRBJ2-7	TRBD1	NA	CAISGYRGAYEQYF	TGTGCCATCAGTGGATACAGGGGGGCCTACGAGCAGTACTTC
16	TRBV9	TRBJ1-6	NA	NA	CASSVGTESYNSPLHF	TGTGCCAGCAGCGTAGGAACCGAGTCCTATAATTCACCCCTCCACTTT
16	TRBV6-5	TRBJ2-2	TRBD1	NA	CASSYLGQPNTGELFF	TGTGCCAGCAGTTACCTGGGACAGCCGAACACCGGGGAGCTGTTTTTT
13	TRBV7-2	TRBJ2-7	NA	NA	CASKGDQGSAQYF	TGTGCCAGCAAAGGGGATCAAGGATCGGCGCAGTACTTC
14	TRBV5-6	TRBJ2-7	TRBD1	NA	CASSLDRDTYEQYF	TGTGCCAGCAGCCTGGACAGGGATACCTACGAGCAGTACTTC
14	TRBV9	TRBJ1-2	NA	NA	CASSVSRLNYGYTF	TGTGCCAGCAGCGTATCCAGGCTTAACTATGGCTACACCTTC
14	TRBV6-5	TRBJ1-1	NA	NA	CASRGGWANTEAFF	TGTGCCAGCAGGGGGGGGTGGGCGAACACTGAAGCTTTCTTT
14	TRBV3-1/TRBV3-2	TRBJ1-6	NA	NA	CASSQRDKVSPLHF	TGTGCCAGCAGCCAACGAGACAAAGTTTCACCCCTCCACTTT
15	TRBV2	TRBJ1-6	TRBD1	few	CASSRMGQNNSPLHF	TGTGCCAGCAGTAGGATGGGACAGAATAATTCACCCCTCCACTTT
16	TRBV21-1	TRBJ1-5	NA	many	CASSKVFFTGNQPQHF	TGTGCCAGCAGCAAAGTTTTTTTTACGGGGAATCAGCCCCAGCATTTT
12	TRBV5-6	TRBJ2-2	TRBD2	NA	CASQRGGGELFF	TGTGCCAGCCAGCGGGGCGGGGGGGAGCTGTTTTTT
12	TRBV6-6	TRBJ1-2	TRBD1	NA	CASSTGVYGYTF	TGTGCCAGCAGTACAGGGGTCTATGGCTACACCTTC
19	TRBV23-1	TRBJ1-5	NA	few	CASSQCVRSPLSSNQPQHF	TGCGCCAGCAGTCAATGCGTCCGGTCCCCCTTGTCGAGCAATCAGCCCCAGCATTTT
15	TRBV6-5	TRBJ1-5	NA	few	CASSPRADSNQPQHF	TGTGCCAGCAGTCCCAGGGCTGATAGCAATCAGCCCCAGCATTTT
13	TRBV30	TRBJ1-3	NA	NA	CSGGDFSGNTIYF	TGTTCGGGGGGGGATTTCTCTGGAAACACCATATATTTT
15	TRBV5-4	TRBJ2-7	NA	NA	CASSLGGAVTYEQYF	TGTGCCAGCAGCTTAGGAGGGGCCGTCACCTACGAGCAGTACTTC
14	TRBV6-2/TRBV6-3	TRBJ2-1	NA	NA	CASSYSPGNNEQFF	TGTGCCAGCAGTTACTCGCCAGGGAACAATGAGCAGTTCTTC
17	TRBV3-1/TRBV3-2	TRBJ2-1	TRBD2	NA	CASSQEGVQRGYNEQFF	TGTGCCAGCAGCCAAGAGGGGGTCCAGCGGGGCTACAATGAGCAGTTCTTC
14	TRBV7-2	TRBJ2-5	NA	NA	CASSLQGLGETQYF	TGTGCCAGCAGCTTGCAGGGGCTAGGGGAGACCCAGTACTTC
13	TRBV4-3	TRBJ2-2	NA	NA	CASSQRGIGELFF	TGCGCCAGCAGCCAAAGGGGGATCGGGGAGCTGTTTTTT